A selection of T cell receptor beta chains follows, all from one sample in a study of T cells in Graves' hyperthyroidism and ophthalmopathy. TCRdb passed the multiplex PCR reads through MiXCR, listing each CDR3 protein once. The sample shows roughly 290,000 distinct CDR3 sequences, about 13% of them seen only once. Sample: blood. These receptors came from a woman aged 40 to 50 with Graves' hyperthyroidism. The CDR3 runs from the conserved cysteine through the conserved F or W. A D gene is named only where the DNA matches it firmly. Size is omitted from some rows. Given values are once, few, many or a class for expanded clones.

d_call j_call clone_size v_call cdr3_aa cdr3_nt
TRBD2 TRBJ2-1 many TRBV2 CASRGPAGGPSYNEQFF TGTGCCAGCAGGGGCCCAGCGGGAGGGCCCTCCTACAATGAGCAGTTCTTC
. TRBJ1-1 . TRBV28 CASRKLEVGQRAFF TGTGCCAGCAGGAAACTGGAGGTTGGACAGAGAGCTTTCTTT
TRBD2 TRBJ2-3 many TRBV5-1 CASSLELAGGGDTQYF TGCGCCAGCAGCTTGGAACTAGCGGGAGGTGGGGATACGCAGTATTTT
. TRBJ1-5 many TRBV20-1 CSARDLSGGRGSNQPQHF TGCAGTGCTAGAGATCTCTCGGGGGGTAGGGGTAGCAATCAGCCCCAGCATTTT
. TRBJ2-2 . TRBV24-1 CATSVNTGELFF TGTGCCACCAGTGTGAACACCGGGGAGCTGTTTTTT
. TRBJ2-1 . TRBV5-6 CASSCRRSSGNEQFF TGTGCCAGCAGCTGCCGGCGGAGCTCCGGCAATGAGCAGTTCTTC
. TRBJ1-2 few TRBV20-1 CSAPLAGESHGYTF TGCAGTGCTCCTCTGGCAGGGGAAAGTCATGGCTACACCTTC
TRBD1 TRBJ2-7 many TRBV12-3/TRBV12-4 CASSIRRDRGDEQYF TGTGCCAGCAGCATACGACGGGACAGGGGGGACGAGCAGTACTTC
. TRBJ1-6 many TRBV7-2 CASSLRPQNSPLHF TGTGCCAGCAGCTTACGTCCCCAGAATTCACCCCTCCACTTT
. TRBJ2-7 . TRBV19 CASSARDPPYEQYF TGTGCCAGTAGTGCCCGGGACCCCCCGTACGAGCAGTACTTC
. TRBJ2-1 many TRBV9 CASSVGRGIGIKEQFF TGTGCCAGCAGCGTAGGGCGCGGGATCGGAATCAAGGAGCAGTTCTTC
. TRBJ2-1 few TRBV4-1 CASSQSTGSYNEQFF TGCGCCAGCAGCCAGTCCACAGGTTCCTACAATGAGCAGTTCTTC
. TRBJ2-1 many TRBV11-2 CASSLDGTLYGEQFF TGTGCCAGCAGCCTTGACGGAACGCTTTATGGTGAGCAGTTCTTC
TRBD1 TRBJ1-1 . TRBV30 CAWTTGGAEAFF TGTGCCTGGACAACAGGGGGCGCTGAAGCTTTCTTT